Listed here are 25 T cell receptor beta chains from one sample, sequenced in a study of cytomegalovirus exposure and HLA in healthy donors. The primer mix had 60 Vbeta and 13 Jbeta primers. The repertoire was sequenced with immunoSEQ multiplex PCR; TCRdb's copy has only in-frame clones and lacks some. This table holds around 150,000 clones, about 80% found once. The sequenced sample consisted of PBMCs. These receptor sequences come from a woman in her 50s in good health and CMV-seropositive.

The J gene is TRBJ2-1, the V gene TRBV5-4; 16 bases align to TRBD2. This CDR3 region has 17 residues. The ends lost 4 bases at V and 5 bases at J; junction bases unmatched: 6. Germline V lookup: CDR1 SGHNT, CDR2 YYREEE (reference sequence). The CDR3 loop reads CASSHGTSGGAHNEQFF. The CDR3 region has the DNA TGTGCCAGCAGCCATGGGACTAGCGGGGGGGCACACAATGAGCAGTTCTTC. The variable domain in full, with the rest retrieved from reference TRBV5-4 and TRBJ2-1, is ETGVTQSPTHLIKTRGQQVTLRCSSQSGHNTVSWYQQALGQGPQFIFQYYREEENGRGNFPPRFSGLQFPNYSSELNVNALELDDSALYLCASSHGTSGGAHNEQFFGPGTRLTVL.

The CDR3 spells CASSLTVASASYEQYF. Written as DNA, the CDR3 is TGTGCCAGCAGCTTAACGGTCGCTAGCGCCTCCTACGAGCAGTACTTC. This chain connects TRBV7-2 to TRBJ2-7, with a tentative D call TRBD2 (6 bases). The V gene's germline CDR1 is SGHTA and CDR2 FQGNSA. The V gene lost 2 bases and the J gene lost 0 bases, with 14 bases spanning the gap. This CDR3 has 16 residues.

V is TRBV7-5 and J is TRBJ2-7; no check of the table's D call, TRBD1, against the DNA was made. TRBV7-5 is classified as a pseudogene. CDR3 length equals 15 residues. The CDR3 region is CARSFGAGQGYEQYF. The CDR3 DNA follows: TGTGCCAGAAGCTTCGGTGCGGGACAGGGGTACGAGCAGTACTTC.

The chain couples TRBV5-5 to TRBJ1-2, with D possibly being TRBD1 (5 bases). The V and J ends lost 8 bases and 6 bases respectively, with 17 bases between them. The CDR3 consists of 13 residues. Germline loops: CDR1 SGHKS, CDR2 YYEKEE (reference sequence). The DNA for the CDR3 is TGTGCCAGTACAATCCAGGGAGGGAATGGCTACACCTTC. Amino acids: CASTIQGGNGYTF. The full variable domain, with the rest looked up from reference TRBV5-5 and TRBJ1-2, is DAGVTQSPTHLIKTRGQQVTLRCSPISGHKSVSWYQQVLGQGPQFIFQYYEKEERGRGNFPDRFSARQFPNYSSELNVNALLLGDSALYLCASTIQGGNGYTFGSGTRLTVV.

V gene TRBV6-6 combines with J gene TRBJ2-7, with a weak D call TRBD2 (5 bases). Germline V lookup: CDR1 MNHNY, CDR2 SVGAGI (reference sequence). This CDR3 has 11 amino acids. Trimming took 11 bases from V and 4 from J, leaving 12 bases between them. CDR3 residues: CACGELYEQYF. DNA for the CDR3: TGTGCCTGTGGGGAGTTGTACGAGCAGTACTTC.

V is TRBV29-1 and J is TRBJ1-1, with D maybe TRBD1 (6 bases). Germline V gene sequence: CDR1 SQVTM, CDR2 ANQGSEA. CDR3 size: 12 residues. V lost 4 bases, J lost 2 bases, and 8 bases lay in between. The CDR3, as DNA: TGCAGCGTTGTCGGGACAAACACTGAAGCTTTCTTT. Translating gives CSVVGTNTEAFF.

J is TRBJ2-4 and V is TRBV7-9; D possibly corresponds to TRBD1 (5 bases). The CDR3 has 16 amino acids. Germline V gene lookup returns CDR1 SEHNR and CDR2 FQNEAQ (reference sequence). V was pared by 0 bases and J by 1 base, with 10 bases between. Written as DNA, the CDR3 is TGTGCCAGCAGCTTAGCAGGGGTACTCGCCAAAAACATTCAGTACTTC. This translates into CASSLAGVLAKNIQYF.

This clone has just one count. The chain combines TRBV5-4 with TRBJ2-3; 10 bases are a match to TRBD1. Germline V gene data show CDR1 as SGHNT and CDR2 as YYREEE (reference sequence). Trimming removed 3 bases from V and 2 bases from J; junction bases left unmatched: 3. This CDR3 has 15 amino acids. DNA of the CDR3: TGTGCCAGCAGCTCGGGACAGGGGCTCACAGATACGCAGTATTTT. Translating it yields CASSSGQGLTDTQYF. The variable domain in full, completed from reference TRBV5-4 and TRBJ2-3, reads ETGVTQSPTHLIKTRGQQVTLRCSSQSGHNTVSWYQQALGQGPQFIFQYYREEENGRGNFPPRFSGLQFPNYSSELNVNALELDDSALYLCASSSGQGLTDTQYFGPGTRLTVL.

The chain links TRBV4-1 to TRBJ2-5; 8 nucleotides agree with TRBD1. The CDR3 is 15 amino acids. Germline loops: CDR1 MGHRA, CDR2 YSYEKL. Trimming took 0 bases from V and 5 from J; bases not matched to a gene: 5. CDR3 bases: TGCGCCAGCAGCCAAGACAGGGGGCAAGGGGAGACCCAGTACTTC. Protein sequence: CASSQDRGQGETQYF.

The chain uses TRBV4-3 and TRBJ1-2; 8 bases are a match to TRBD1. CDR3 length equals 17 residues. V shed 4 bases and J 1 base; nucleotides not matched to a gene: 11. CDR1 and CDR2 from the germline V gene are LGHNA and YSLEER. CDR3 nucleotides: TGCGCCAGCAGCCGTGGGATTGGGGACAGGCGTAACTATGGCTACACCTTC. As protein: CASSRGIGDRRNYGYTF.

This clone was recorded a few times. This chain connects TRBV18 to TRBJ1-2; 7 nucleotides line up with TRBD1. CDR1 and CDR2 from the germline V gene are KGHSH and LQKENI. Trimming took 7 bases from V and 8 from J; bases not matched to a gene: 7. This CDR3 spans 12 amino acids. The CDR3 loop is CASLTGTEGYTF. In DNA, the CDR3 is TGTGCCAGCTTGACCGGGACAGAAGGCTACACCTTC. The full variable domain, rest sourced from reference TRBV18 and TRBJ1-2, is NAGVMQNPRHLVRRRGQEARLRCSPMKGHSHVYWYRQLPEEGLKFMVYLQKENIIDESGMPKERFSAEFPKEGPSILRIQQVVRGDSAAYFCASLTGTEGYTFGSGTRLTVV.

This clone was picked up one time. This rearrangement joins TRBV5-1 to TRBJ2-1; D is undetermined. The CDR3 has 14 amino acids. Trimming left V 0 bases short and J 6 bases short, with 10 bases between. The germline V gene has CDR1 SGHRS and CDR2 YFSETQ. CDR3 loop: CASSLASLGNEQFF. The CDR3 DNA follows: TGCGCCAGCAGCTTGGCCAGTCTTGGCAATGAGCAGTTCTTC.

This rearrangement joins TRBV27 to TRBJ2-7; 7 bases align to TRBD1. The CDR3 totals 15 residues. Trimming removed 1 base from V and 6 bases from J; junction bases left unmatched: 9. Germline V gene data show CDR1 as MNHEY and CDR2 as SMNVEV (reference sequence). CDR3 nucleotides: TGTGCCAGCAGTTTATATGGGACAGTTTATTCCGAGCAGTACTTC. Amino acids: CASSLYGTVYSEQYF.

The chain has TRBV4-1 and TRBJ2-5, with D unresolved. The closer fit of TRBJ2-7 to the DNA end suggests the J call may be wrong. CDR1 and CDR2 from the germline V gene are MGHRA and YSYEKL. This CDR3 has 15 residues. CDR3 DNA: TGCGCCAGCAGCCAAGTCGACTTACTATCCTACGAGCAGTACTTC. Translated: CASSQVDLLSYEQYF.

The rearrangement joins TRBV6-5 to TRBJ2-5, with D possibly TRBD2 on 5 matching bases. The V end lost 4 bases, the J end lost 6 bases, and 15 bases lay between the germline ends. Germline V lookup: CDR1 MNHEY, CDR2 SVGAGI. This CDR3 is 14 amino acids long. This CDR3 reads CASSSALVGKTQYF. CDR3 DNA: TGTGCCAGCAGTTCCGCACTAGTTGGGAAGACCCAGTACTTC.

V is TRBV18 and J is TRBJ2-1; TRBD2 matches 12 bases. With V trimmed by 6 bases and J by 9 bases, 9 bases remained unmatched. The CDR3 is made up of 15 amino acids. The germline gives CDR1 KGHSH, CDR2 LQKENI. CDR3 DNA: TGTGCCAGCTCTCCCACACTAGCGGGGGGTTCTGAGCAGTTCTTC. Amino acids: CASSPTLAGGSEQFF.

V and J are TRBV6-4 and TRBJ2-3; 7 positions agree with TRBD1. The length of the CDR3 is 15 residues. Germline loops: CDR1 MRHNA, CDR2 SNTAGT. The junction had 6 bases not matched to a gene; V was cut back by 6 bases and J by 0 bases. This chain's CDR3 is CASRDDRVSTDTQYF. The CDR3, as DNA: TGTGCCAGCAGAGATGACAGGGTAAGCACAGATACGCAGTATTTT.

This clone occurred a few times. The rearrangement uses TRBV21-1 and TRBJ2-7; the D call in the table, TRBD1, was not verified against the DNA. TRBV21-1 counts as a pseudogene. This CDR3 has 15 amino acids. The CDR3 region has the DNA TGTGCCAGCAGCGGCCGTCCGGACAAAACCTACGAGCAGTACTTC. Translated: CASSGRPDKTYEQYF.

The J gene is TRBJ2-7, the V gene TRBV5-8; 7 nucleotides line up with TRBD2. The junction had 6 bases not matched to a gene; V was cut back by 1 base and J by 2 bases. Germline CDR1 and CDR2: SGHTS and YDEGEE. CDR3 size: 15 residues. CDR3 sequence reads: CASSLPSGDTYEQYF. As DNA, the CDR3 is TGTGCCAGCAGCTTGCCTAGCGGCGACACCTACGAGCAGTACTTC.

The V call is TRBV10-2, the J call TRBJ2-7; D might be TRBD2 (7 bases). Germline V gene sequence: CDR1 WSHSY, CDR2 SAAADI. CDR3 length: 15 amino acids. V lost 4 bases and J 2 bases, leaving 15 bases between the germline ends. CDR3 in DNA: TGCGCCAGCAGTGTCGGGGGGCGGGGGACCTACGAGCAGTACTTC. It specifies CASSVGGRGTYEQYF.

This rearrangement joins TRBV27 to TRBJ2-7, with a possible D match to TRBD2 (6 bases). Trimming removed 5 bases from V and 6 bases from J, with 14 bases in between. Germline V CDR1 and CDR2: MNHEY, SMNVEV (reference sequence). The CDR3 sequence is 13 residues long. The CDR3, as DNA: TGTGCCAGCAGTCCCCTGACTAGTCGCGAGCAGTACTTC. It translates to CASSPLTSREQYF.

This chain links TRBV5-1 with TRBJ2-1; perhaps TRBD1 as D (5 bases). The CDR3 length is 16 residues. V lost 4 bases and J lost 4, with 18 bases in between. CDR1 and CDR2 (germline): SGHRS, YFSETQ. The CDR3 sequence: CASSPGAQGLYNEQFF. CDR3 nucleotide sequence: TGCGCCAGCAGCCCGGGCGCCCAGGGCCTATACAATGAGCAGTTCTTC.

This chain links TRBV6-6 with TRBJ1-6, with a tentative D call TRBD1 (6 bases). V lost 2 bases and J 7 bases, leaving 9 bases between the germline ends. Germline values: CDR1 MNHNY, CDR2 SVGAGI (reference sequence). The CDR3 runs 14 residues. CDR3 bases: TGTGCCAGCAGTTACGACAGGTTAAATTCACCCCTCCACTTT. It yields the protein CASSYDRLNSPLHF.

The rearrangement joins TRBV6-1 to TRBJ1-2, with 8 bases that match TRBD1. Germline V CDR1 and CDR2: MNHNS, SASEGT. The ends lost 3 bases at V and 1 base at J; junction bases unmatched: 10. The CDR3 runs to 17 residues. The CDR3 DNA reads TGTGCCAGCAGTGACCAGGGGGCCCCACCGTTTAACTATGGCTACACCTTC. Its protein product is CASSDQGAPPFNYGYTF.

The rearrangement links TRBV19 to TRBJ2-1; 9 nucleotides match TRBD1. The CDR3 covers 15 residues. Trimming at V came to 9 bases and at J to 5 bases, leaving 11 bases not matched to a gene. Germline-derived CDR1 and CDR2 are LNHDA and SQIVND (reference sequence). For the CDR3, the DNA is TGTGCCAGCCAAAAGCGGGACAGGGCCAACAATGAGCAGTTCTTC. As protein: CASQKRDRANNEQFF.